This TCR beta chain derives from a study of TIL therapy for anti-PD-1-resistant metastatic lung cancer. Study observations and caveats: Many TIL product clones were absent from baseline tumor, suggesting clonal contraction.

Time point reported: pre-treatment sample, taken before nivolumab and TIL therapy. Tumor tissue came from excised metastases, mostly pleural nodules or supraclavicular lymph nodes. This clone appeared a few times. What it recognizes is unknown. The V gene's germline CDR1 is SGHAT and CDR2 FQNNGV. This CDR3 contains 14 residues. Trimming removed 4 bases from V and 6 bases from J; junction bases left unmatched: 5. The immunoSEQ assay was v3. Sequenced by immunoSEQ multiplex PCR; TCRdb stores in-frame clones only, minus some. The sample has more than 90,000 clones; roughly two thirds are singletons. J is TRBJ2-2 and V is TRBV11-2; TRBD1 matches 7 bases. The receptor's source is a person aged 25-85 years with non-small cell lung cancer. The material sequenced was tumor tissue, taken at baseline. CDR3: CASSSRQGAGELFF. The CDR3 DNA follows: TGTGCCAGCAGCTCTCGACAGGGCGCCGGGGAGCTGTTTTTT.